One sample yielded the 18 T cell receptor beta chains listed below, sequenced in a study of identical twins. TCRdb analysed the 5' RACE reads with MiXCR anew, one entry per CDR3 protein. The sample shows around 470,000 distinct CDR3 sequences, 12% to 15% of them seen only once. These data also featured in a second study, about yellow fever vaccine responses in identical twins.

Sequencing was done on a sample of CD4+ T cells sorted from blood. The receptors shown here come from a woman between 18 and 30 years old in good health.

This clonotype was seen a few times. The V gene is TRBV4-3, the J gene TRBJ2-1; D gene uncertain. The V gene lost 2 bases and the J gene lost 1 base, with 6 bases spanning the gap. This CDR3 contains 14 residues. Germline loops: CDR1 LGHNA, CDR2 YSLEER. The CDR3 DNA reads as TGCGCCAGCAGCCAAACGGCGTCCTACAATGAGCAGTTCTTC. This encodes CASSQTASYNEQFF.

This sequence joins TRBV28 and TRBJ2-3; D is ambiguous. This CDR3 has 13 amino acids. Germline V gives CDR1 MDHEN, CDR2 SYDVKM. V dropped 3 bases and J dropped 4 bases, with 8 bases sitting between them. The CDR3 loop is CASSFSGADTQYF. As DNA, the CDR3 is TGTGCCAGCAGTTTTTCGGGCGCAGATACGCAGTATTTT.

This clonotype was detected a few times. The chain couples TRBV20-1 to TRBJ2-1; 13 bases align to TRBD2. V lost 6 bases and J lost 7; bases outside the gene matches: 12. Germline loops: CDR1 DFQATT, CDR2 SNEGSKA (reference sequence). This CDR3 is built from 16 residues. The CDR3 spells CSANNLLAGGRNEQFF. The DNA of the CDR3 is TGCAGTGCCAACAATTTACTAGCGGGGGGGCGGAATGAGCAGTTCTTC.

This clonotype was counted a few times. This sequence joins TRBV7-2 and TRBJ2-1; 12 nucleotides match TRBD2. Germline V gene data show CDR1 as SGHTA and CDR2 as FQGNSA. The CDR3 loop spans 14 amino acids. The J segment lost 10 bases and the V segment lost 3 bases, leaving 4 bases of the junction unmatched. CDR3: CASSLRLAGAEQFF. For the CDR3, the DNA is TGTGCCAGCAGCTTGCGACTAGCGGGGGCCGAGCAGTTCTTC.

A few counts support this clonotype. The chain couples TRBV29-1 to TRBJ1-1, with a tentative D call TRBD1 (6 bases). Germline assignment: CDR1 SQVTM and CDR2 ANQGSEA. The CDR3 is 13 amino acids. The germline V and J ends were trimmed by 8 bases and 6 bases, with 19 bases remaining between them. CDR3 nucleotides: TGCAGCTTTATGCCCCGGGGGGCGGCTGAAGCTTTCTTT. It encodes CSFMPRGAAEAFF.

This clonotype occurred a few times. The chain has TRBV12-3 or TRBV12-4 and TRBJ2-1; the D call may be TRBD1 or TRBD2 (6 bases each). CDR3 length: 15 amino acids. Deletions cut 7 bases from V and 4 bases from J, with 17 bases between. The CDR3 nucleotides are TGTGCCAGCACGCTAGGCGAGGGGGGATACAATGAGCAGTTCTTC. Amino acid sequence: CASTLGEGGYNEQFF.

V gene TRBV12-5 combines with J gene TRBJ1-5, with D unresolved. Germline V lookup: CDR1 LGHNT, CDR2 FRNRAP. V lost 3 bases and J lost 6, with 3 bases in between. This CDR3 has 11 residues. The CDR3, as DNA: TGTGCTAGTGGTTTTCCTCAGCCCCAGCATTTT. Encoded protein: CASGFPQPQHF.

This clonotype occurred a few times. This chain connects TRBV29-1 to TRBJ2-7; D possibly uses TRBD1 or TRBD2 (5 bases each). The V end was cut by 7 bases, the J end by 5 bases, with 18 bases between. CDR3 length: 13 residues. Germline V CDR1 and CDR2: SQVTM, ANQGSEA. The CDR3 DNA reads as TGCAGCGCCTCCTCTTTGGGGGTACACGAGCAGTACTTC. Translating gives CSASSLGVHEQYF.

This clonotype was recorded many times. The chain has TRBV24-1 and TRBJ2-1; TRBD2 matches 15 bases. Germline V gene data show CDR1 as KGHDR and CDR2 as SFDVKD. The trim removed 10 bases at V and 0 bases at J, leaving 3 bases unmatched. The CDR3 runs to 16 residues. The CDR3 loop reads CATGTSGGSSYNEQFF. CDR3 nucleotides: TGTGCCACTGGGACTAGCGGGGGGAGCTCCTACAATGAGCAGTTCTTC.

The V call is TRBV18, the J call TRBJ2-7, with 10 bases matching TRBD1. Germline CDR1 reads KGHSH; CDR2 reads LQKENI. V shed 1 base, J shed 6 bases, and the junction held 3 bases outside the gene matches. This CDR3 is built from 14 residues. CDR3 in DNA: TGTGCCAGCTCACCACTTGACAGGGGGCGCGAGCAGTACTTC. Translation: CASSPLDRGREQYF.

This rearrangement joins TRBV24-1 to TRBJ2-5; 9 nucleotides align to TRBD1. The junction had 7 bases not matched to a gene; V was cut back by 1 base and J by 5 bases. CDR1 is KGHDR, CDR2 SFDVKD, per germline. The CDR3 is 16 residues long. This chain's CDR3 is CATSDFKGQGGETQYF. DNA for the CDR3: TGTGCCACCAGTGATTTTAAGGGACAGGGAGGGGAGACCCAGTACTTC.

This clonotype was detected a few times. V and J are TRBV7-8 and TRBJ2-7; the match to TRBD1 covers 8 bases. The CDR3 has 18 residues. Germline CDR1 is SGHVS and CDR2 is FQNEAQ. V shed 7 bases and J 5 bases; nucleotides not matched to a gene: 22. The CDR3 DNA follows: TGTGCCAGCACCCTATTACGGAGGGGAGGACAGGGTGTCAACGAGCAGTACTTC. Amino acids: CASTLLRRGGQGVNEQYF.

The chain recombines TRBV7-2 with TRBJ2-1; D might be TRBD2 (5 bases). V shed 5 bases and J shed 0 bases, with 14 bases lying between them. CDR1 and CDR2 (germline): SGHTA, FQGNSA. The CDR3 spans 16 residues. The CDR3 DNA follows: TGTGCCAGCAGCCAAATGGGTGGGAGCTCCTACAATGAGCAGTTCTTC. Encoded protein: CASSQMGGSSYNEQFF.

The chain has TRBV6-2 or TRBV6-3 and TRBJ2-7; 10 nucleotides align to TRBD2. Unmatched junction bases numbered 8, after V lost 7 bases and J lost 2 bases. The CDR3 covers 15 residues. Per the germline V gene, CDR1 is MNHEY and CDR2 is SVGEGT. CDR3 residues: CASTDIAGGTYEQYF. DNA for the CDR3: TGTGCCAGCACCGACATAGCGGGAGGAACCTACGAGCAGTACTTC.

This clonotype was counted between two and nine times. The rearrangement joins TRBV28 to TRBJ2-7; either TRBD1 or TRBD2 may supply D (5 bases each). This CDR3 spans 14 amino acids. CDR1 MDHEN and CDR2 SYDVKM come from the germline V gene. V was trimmed by 8 bases and J by 0 bases, leaving 14 bases between them. The CDR3, as DNA: TGTGCCAGCCTCCGGGCAGGGAGCTCCTACGAGCAGTACTTC. Translating it yields CASLRAGSSYEQYF.

This clonotype was picked up a small number of times. The genes are TRBV10-1 and TRBJ2-7; TRBD1 or TRBD2 may be the D gene (5 bases each). Germline CDR1 is WNHNN and CDR2 is SYGVQD (reference sequence). The V end lost 6 bases, the J end lost 6 bases, and 21 bases lay between the germline ends. The CDR3 has 15 amino acids. The chain's CDR3 is CASSLQVGTNFEQYF. The CDR3, as DNA: TGCGCCAGCAGCCTTCAGGTGGGGACGAATTTCGAGCAGTACTTC.

This clonotype has a count of ten or more. The chain is built from TRBV3-1 and TRBJ1-2; TRBD1 agrees at 7 bases. The V gene end was trimmed by 5 bases and the J gene end by 7 bases; junction bases not matched to a gene: 4. Germline CDR1 is LGHDT and CDR2 is YNNKEL (reference sequence). The CDR3 spans 12 residues. The CDR3 here is CASSARDSGYTF. CDR3 bases: TGTGCCAGCAGCGCCCGGGACAGTGGCTACACCTTC.

This clonotype came up a few times. The rearrangement joins TRBV20-1 to TRBJ1-2; a possible D gene is TRBD1 (6 bases). Germline V gene data show CDR1 as DFQATT and CDR2 as SNEGSKA (reference sequence). The CDR3 covers 13 residues. Trimming removed 5 bases from V and 2 bases from J, with 12 bases in between. CDR3 bases: TGCAGTGCTTCCGGACAGACCAACTATGGCTACACCTTC. This encodes CSASGQTNYGYTF.